This T cell receptor beta chain was captured by sequencing in a study of regulatory T cells in long-lasting Graves disease (dated by TCRdb to the early 2020s). With regard to the full study: Antithyroid drugs had been taken for less than 3 months by newly diagnosed Graves' disease patients. A total of 35 or so samples were covered by TCR sequencing, comprising some 13 persistent and some 20 newly diagnosed Graves' disease patients. Peripheral blood TCR sequencing and RNA sequencing compared persistent Graves' disease patients with newly diagnosed Graves' disease patients. The study took place in China and was registered as a clinical trial.

The CDR3 covers 14 residues, taking in both the cysteine and the phenylalanine. The sequence is cut down to CDR3 DNA, 42 bases in frame from base 1. The germline V gene (reference sequence) supplies CDR1 MNHEY and CDR2 SMNVEV. At the junction V is shortened by 7 bases and J by 3 bases; bases outside the gene matches: 8. The library was produced with multiplex PCR. Reads for this sample came from an Illumina HiSeq 4000. CDR3 regions were amplified by Arm-PCR with iRepertoire HTBI primers to construct TCR beta libraries. Before sequencing, the PCR products went through gel purification. Turning to the authors' computational methods: Across samples, fewer than 70 TRBV and 13 to 15 TRBJ segments were identified and used for gene usage analysis of CDR3 amino acid clonotypes. COPE and FqMerger were used to merge the filtered high-quality paired reads into contigs. BLAST was used to align contigs to the IMGT TRBV, TRBD and TRBJ reference genes, and CDR3 was defined following IMGT. Any clonotype with a frequency above 0.1% was classified as a highly expanded clone. Shannon entropy was used to measure repertoire diversity, and the Gini coefficient was used to measure V-J evenness. A clonotype was considered public if more than one individual shared it. TCRdb reworked the public reads: Q25 trimming with fastp, MiXCR clone assembly, productive beta chains retained. Merged by CDR3 protein, the rows form single entries marked with the most common genes and DNA. The V and J calls follow TCRdb's processing rather than the paper's. In this sample the table shows 580,000 or so distinct CDR3 sequences, approximately 16% of which occur a single time. Around 12% of the sample is taken by the ten largest.

What the work shows at the level of the full study, not this receptor alone: A larger number of public clonotypes was shared among persistent patients (approximately 2,500) than among newly diagnosed patients (around 870). Only the TCR beta chain was sequenced and analyzed. Preferential use of TRBV28, TRBJ1-2 and TRBJ2-5 was observed in persistent disease, whereas TRBV20-1 and TRBJ2-1 were favored in newly diagnosed disease. The authors acknowledged the small sample size as a limitation that may reduce accuracy. Peripheral blood alone was examined, since thyroid tissue, which constituted the primary lesion, could not be accessed. Compared with newly diagnosed patients, patients with persistent Graves' disease had lower TCR Shannon entropy and fewer highly expanded clones, which suggests clonal expansion.

This clonotype was observed at least ten times. Its antigen is still unknown. No quality values exist for individual bases; no much larger clone is one base distant. Per the publication, the time point label means: newly diagnosed GD, antithyroid drugs for less than 3 months. For both TCR sequencing and RNA sequencing, RNA was extracted from PBMCs in TRIzol. Graves' disease was diagnosed according to American Thyroid Association guidelines. Patients were recruited from an endocrinology department in Xi'an, China. Each patient gave approximately 10 milliliters of peripheral blood, collected in an EDTA anticoagulant tube. Ficoll Paque Plus density gradient separation was used to isolate PBMCs, and no further T cell sorting was done. An Agilent 2100 Bioanalyzer and agarose gel were used to check RNA quality, while a NanoDrop 2000 measured RNA concentration. In addition, the sample was reused for a study of T cells in Graves' hyperthyroidism and ophthalmopathy. The other study reports the following: Graves' hyperthyroidism was defined as stable when no progression to ophthalmopathy occurred over 18 months of follow-up. Hyperthyroidism patients were newly diagnosed, had a disease duration of under 2 months, and were aged 18 to 65 years. The study excluded patients with uncontrolled infections, other autoimmune diseases, pregnancy or lactation. Diagnoses relied on clinical symptoms, serum thyroxine and TRAb, thyroid ultrasound and orbital computed tomography. A first-round RT-PCR of the TCR CDR3 used the HTBI primer set with the Qiagen OneStep RT-PCR kit. Most expanded thyroid clonotypes (frequency above 0.001) were also found in blood, which suggests that blood repertoires may mirror thyroid immune responses. Ophthalmopathy was separated from stable hyperthyroidism by a 13 V-J signature model, with about 88% sensitivity and about 81% specificity obtained in cross-validation and 80%/75% obtained in testing. In validation, progression to ophthalmopathy was predicted by the model with 70.59% sensitivity and 72% to 85% specificity, a median of roughly 6 months before onset. TCR V-J signatures able to tell the groups apart were searched for in a discovery cohort of more than 90 patients, of whom over 40 had Graves' ophthalmopathy and more than 55 had stable Graves' hyperthyroidism. An independent validation cohort of around 19 hyperthyroidism patients and approximately 17 patients who later progressed to ophthalmopathy tested prospective prediction of ophthalmopathy. For training and testing, the 100 or so patients in the discovery cohort were randomly divided in a 7:3 ratio. In several Graves' hyperthyroidism patients, the study also compared T-cell repertoires from thyroid tissue with T-cell repertoires from blood. After sampling, hyperthyroidism patients received methimazole starting at 30 mg daily, and ophthalmopathy patients received high-dose intravenous methylprednisolone. A second multiplex PCR round built the libraries, followed by size selection and purification. Libraries were sequenced paired-end with 100 bp reads on an Illumina HiSeq2000. SOAPnuke was used to process the raw data, with reads discarded if the reads contained adapters or uncalled bases, had a mean Phred below 15, or lacked an exact constant-primer or identifier match. COPE v1.2.5 was used to merge the high-quality paired reads, and each unique nucleotide sequence was defined as a clonotype. MiTCR v1.1 was used to align the clonotypes against IMGT TRBV, TRBD and TRBJ reference segments. Only V-J combinations with frequency above 0.0001, covering about 99% of repertoires, were analysed. A TCS score was defined as the ratio between F50 (clonal expansion) and ExV (chaos), using BLOSUM62-based TCRdist between CDR3 peptides within each V-J. Welch's t-statistics and random forest reduced roughly 500 V-J features to about 12, which were used in a naive Bayes classifier (R e1071). Sample size was not statistically predetermined, and investigators were not blinded to group allocation. The paper reports TCR Vbeta CDR3 sequencing of over 120 peripheral blood samples: some 44 ophthalmopathy, around 80 hyperthyroidism and around 17 progressor patients.

This sequence uses TRBV27 and TRBJ2-5; a stretch of 7 junction bases matches TRBD1. This TCR came from a young man with Graves disease. Donor details come from another sample of the same person, matched by shared clones. This specimen consisted of peripheral blood mononuclear cells (PBMCs), obtained at new diagnosis, from a patient treated with antithyroid drugs. The DNA sequence is given as TGTGCCAGCACCACCTTGGGACAGAAAGAGACCCAGTACTTC. It codes for CASTTLGQKETQYF.